One sample yielded the 16 T cell receptor beta chains listed below, sequenced in a study of blood T cell repertoires in COVID-19. The method was immunoSEQ multiplex PCR; TCRdb's version includes in-frame clones alone and lacks a portion of them. This sample yields around 94,000 clones, of which roughly 92% are seen a single time; roughly 2.1% belongs to the top ten. The sequenced material came from peripheral blood. These receptors all stem from a woman between 45 and 65 years old with COVID-19, enrolled during active disease.

The V call is TRBV7-9, the J call TRBJ1-2; D is undetermined. CDR3 length: 11 amino acids. Germline CDR1 and CDR2: SEHNR and FQNEAQ (reference sequence). Trimming stripped 1 base from V and 9 bases from J, with 6 bases between. CDR3 in amino acids: CASSLGTSYTF. The CDR3 DNA is TGTGCCAGCAGCTTAGGCACAAGCTACACCTTC.

The rearrangement joins TRBV18 to TRBJ2-4; D gene ambiguous. Germline V gene lookup returns CDR1 KGHSH and CDR2 LQKENI. Trimming left V 3 bases short and J 2 bases short, with 5 bases between. The CDR3 covers 13 residues. CDR3 protein: CASSPISKNIQYF. The CDR3 nucleotides are TGTGCCAGCTCACCTATCTCCAAAAACATTCAGTACTTC.

The chain is built from TRBV6-4 and TRBJ1-5; D is ambiguous. The germline V gene encodes CDR1 MRHNA and CDR2 SNTAGT. The CDR3 is 13 residues long. Trimming cost V 0 bases and J 9 bases, with 9 bases left between them. The CDR3 here is CASSDSRNSPQHF. The CDR3 coding sequence is TGTGCCAGCAGTGACTCGCGGAACTCGCCCCAGCATTTT.

This clone was counted a single time. At the DNA level, this CDR3 is encoded by other sequences in the same sample as well. The CDR3 loop is CASSLRQGGTEAFF. The CDR3 DNA reads TGTGCCAGCAGTCTCCGACAGGGGGGCACTGAAGCTTTCTTT. V usage is TRBV27 and J usage is TRBJ1-1; TRBD1 matches 9 bases. The CDR3 runs to 14 residues. Germline V gene data show CDR1 as MNHEY and CDR2 as SMNVEV (reference sequence). Unmatched junction bases numbered 5, after V lost 5 bases and J lost 4 bases.

The chain is built from TRBV5-1 and TRBJ1-4; weak D call: TRBD1 (5 bases). Trimming cost V 5 bases and J 5 bases, with 13 bases left between them. The germline gives CDR1 SGHRS, CDR2 YFSETQ. The CDR3 contains 14 residues. CDR3 in amino acids: CASRRGGGNEKLFF. CDR3 DNA: TGCGCCAGCAGACGTGGGGGAGGGAATGAAAAACTGTTTTTT.

The chain couples TRBV9 to TRBJ1-2; 8 bases align to TRBD1. This CDR3 comprises 15 residues. V lost 2 bases and J lost 6; bases outside the gene matches: 9. The germline V gene encodes CDR1 SGDLS and CDR2 YYNGEE. The CDR3 here is CASSVDLGQADGYTF. CDR3 nucleotide sequence: TGTGCCAGCAGCGTCGACCTGGGACAGGCAGATGGCTACACCTTC.

The gene calls are TRBV11-2 and TRBJ2-2; D is ambiguous. Deletions cut 0 bases from V and 2 bases from J, with 4 bases between. Germline V CDR1 and CDR2: SGHAT, FQNNGV. The CDR3 loop spans 14 amino acids. The CDR3 is CASSLEYNTGELFF. The CDR3 region has the DNA TGTGCCAGCAGCTTAGAGTATAACACCGGGGAGCTGTTTTTT.

The V and J genes are TRBV7-2 and TRBJ1-6; 7 bases match TRBD1. The CDR3 totals 14 residues. Germline CDR1 SGHTA, CDR2 FQGNSA. V trimming: 3 bases; J trimming: 10 bases; junction bases outside the gene matches: 6. Here the CDR3 reads CASSLTGQDSPLHF. The CDR3 DNA reads as TGTGCCAGCAGCTTGACAGGGCAGGACTCACCCCTCCACTTT.

J is TRBJ1-6 and V is TRBV6-5, with TRBD1 matching 10 bases. CDR3 length: 15 residues. Losses at the gene ends were 2 bases for V and 10 bases for J; bases not matched to a gene: 5. Germline CDR1 is MNHEY and CDR2 is SVGAGI. DNA of the CDR3: TGTGCCAGCAGTTACCTGGGACAGGGGAAGTCACCCCTCCACTTT. It translates to CASSYLGQGKSPLHF.

This chain uses TRBV24-1 with TRBJ2-3, with TRBD1 matching 7 bases. Germline V gene data show CDR1 as KGHDR and CDR2 as SFDVKD. CDR3 length: 15 amino acids. V was clipped by 9 bases and J by 4 bases; unmatched bases: 12. The CDR3 sequence is CATVIRDSGPDTQYF. The CDR3 nucleotides read TGTGCCACCGTCATCCGGGACAGTGGGCCAGATACGCAGTATTTT.

The chain joins TRBV6-5 to TRBJ1-5, with D hard to call. Per the germline V gene, CDR1 is MNHEY and CDR2 is SVGAGI. This CDR3 has 14 residues. The ends were cut back, 7 bases at V and 4 bases at J, with 14 bases in the middle. The CDR3 DNA reads as TGTGCCAGCAAGCAAACGGGGTCTAATCAGCCCCAGCATTTT. Its protein product is CASKQTGSNQPQHF.

The chain links TRBV9 to TRBJ1-5, with D unclear. Trimming removed 3 bases at V and 3 bases at J, with 10 bases between. The germline CDR1 and CDR2 sequences are SGDLS and YYNGEE. This CDR3 has 14 residues. The CDR3 region is CASSAGSNNQPQHF. CDR3 coding DNA: TGTGCCAGCAGCGCCGGGTCAAACAATCAGCCCCAGCATTTT.

This clone appeared once. The chain employs TRBV28 and TRBJ1-4, with 7 bases identical to TRBD1. J lost 7 bases, V lost 6 bases, and 11 bases had no gene match. The CDR3 has 15 amino acids. Per germline, CDR1 MDHEN and CDR2 SYDVKM. The CDR3 DNA reads as TGTGCCAGCAGGTCGACAGGGACTGGGGGTGAAAAACTGTTTTTT. Translating gives CASRSTGTGGEKLFF. The whole variable domain, filled in from reference TRBV28 and TRBJ1-4, reads DVKVTQSSRYLVKRTGEKVFLECVQDMDHENMFWYRQDPGLGLRLIYFSYDVKMKEKGDIPEGYSVSREKKERFSLILESASTNQTSMYLCASRSTGTGGEKLFFGSGTQLSVL.

This sequence joins TRBV24-1 and TRBJ2-7; a weak D match, TRBD2 (5 bases). The CDR3 is 12 residues long. Germline CDR1 reads KGHDR; CDR2 reads SFDVKD. The V and J ends lost 7 bases and 1 base respectively, with 7 bases between them. The CDR3 bases are TGTGCCACCAGCGCGGGTTCCTACGAGCAGTACTTC. Protein: CATSAGSYEQYF.

The CDR3 sequence is CATSRDRGFGNTIYF. CDR3 nucleotide sequence: TGTGCCACCAGCAGAGATCGAGGGTTTGGAAACACCATATATTTT. The rearrangement links TRBV15 to TRBJ1-3, with D unclear. The CDR3 consists of 15 residues. Per the germline V gene, CDR1 is LNHNV and CDR2 is YYDKDF (reference sequence). Trimming pared 0 bases from V and 3 bases from J, leaving 9 bases between.

This chain connects TRBV5-8 to TRBJ1-3; D might be TRBD1 (6 bases). V was clipped by 2 bases and J by 3 bases, with 15 bases between them. CDR1 is SGHTS and CDR2 is YDEGEE in the germline V gene. The CDR3 has 16 residues. The CDR3 DNA is TGTGCCAGCAGCTTTTTTGGGGGCGCGGGTGGAAACACCATATATTTT. It is translated as CASSFFGGAGGNTIYF.